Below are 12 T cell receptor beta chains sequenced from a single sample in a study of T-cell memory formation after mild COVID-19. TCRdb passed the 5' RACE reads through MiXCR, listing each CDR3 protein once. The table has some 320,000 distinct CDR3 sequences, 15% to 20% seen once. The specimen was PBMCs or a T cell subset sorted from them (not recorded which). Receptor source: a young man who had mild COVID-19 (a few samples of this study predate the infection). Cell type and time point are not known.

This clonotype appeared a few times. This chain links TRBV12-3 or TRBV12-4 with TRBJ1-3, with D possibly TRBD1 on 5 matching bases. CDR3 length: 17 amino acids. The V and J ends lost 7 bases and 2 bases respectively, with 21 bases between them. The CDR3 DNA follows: TGTGCCAGCACCTATTCCCGGGGCAGACTAACTGGAAACACCATATATTTT. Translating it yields CASTYSRGRLTGNTIYF.

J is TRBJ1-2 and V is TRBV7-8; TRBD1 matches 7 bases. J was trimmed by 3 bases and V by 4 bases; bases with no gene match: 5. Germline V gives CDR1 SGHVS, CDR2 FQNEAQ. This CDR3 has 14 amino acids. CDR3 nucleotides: TGTGCCAGCAGCTCACAGGGGCTACACTATGGCTACACCTTC. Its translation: CASSSQGLHYGYTF. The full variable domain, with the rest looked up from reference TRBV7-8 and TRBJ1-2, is GAGVSQSPRYKVAKRGQDVALRCDPISGHVSLFWYQQALGQGPEFLTYFQNEAQLDKSGLPSDRFFAERPEGSVSTLKIQRTQQEDSAVYLCASSSQGLHYGYTFGSGTRLTVV.

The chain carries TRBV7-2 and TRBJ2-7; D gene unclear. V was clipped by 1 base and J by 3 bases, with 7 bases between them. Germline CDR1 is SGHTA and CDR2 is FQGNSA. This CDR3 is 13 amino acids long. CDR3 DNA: TGTGCCAGCAGCTTAGAGGCAGGCTACGAGCAGTACGTC. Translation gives CASSLEAGYEQYV.

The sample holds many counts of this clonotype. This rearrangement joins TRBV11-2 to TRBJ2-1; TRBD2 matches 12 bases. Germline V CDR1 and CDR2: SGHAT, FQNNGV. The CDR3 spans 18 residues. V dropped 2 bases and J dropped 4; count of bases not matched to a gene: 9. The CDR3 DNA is TGTGCCAGCAGCTTAATGGTCACTAGCGGGGGGATATACAATGAGCAGTTCTTC. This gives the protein CASSLMVTSGGIYNEQFF.

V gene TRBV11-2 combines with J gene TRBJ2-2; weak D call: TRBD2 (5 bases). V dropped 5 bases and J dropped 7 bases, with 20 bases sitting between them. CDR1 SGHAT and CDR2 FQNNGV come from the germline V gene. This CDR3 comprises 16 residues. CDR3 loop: CASSVLEPRGNGELFF. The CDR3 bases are TGTGCCAGCAGCGTCCTGGAGCCCCGGGGTAACGGGGAGCTGTTTTTT.

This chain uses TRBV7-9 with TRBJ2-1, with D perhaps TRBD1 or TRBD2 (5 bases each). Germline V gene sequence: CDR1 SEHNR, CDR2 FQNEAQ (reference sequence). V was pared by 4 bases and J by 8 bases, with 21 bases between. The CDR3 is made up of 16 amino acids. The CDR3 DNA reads TGTGCCAGCAGCTCTTCCCCCTGGGACCTTAGTTATGAGCAGTTCTTC. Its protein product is CASSSSPWDLSYEQFF. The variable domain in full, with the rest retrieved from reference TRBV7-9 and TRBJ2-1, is DTGVSQNPRHKITKRGQNVTFRCDPISEHNRLYWYRQTLGQGPEFLTYFQNEAQLEKSRLLSDRFSAERPKGSFSTLEIQRTEQGDSAMYLCASSSSPWDLSYEQFFGPGTRLTVL.

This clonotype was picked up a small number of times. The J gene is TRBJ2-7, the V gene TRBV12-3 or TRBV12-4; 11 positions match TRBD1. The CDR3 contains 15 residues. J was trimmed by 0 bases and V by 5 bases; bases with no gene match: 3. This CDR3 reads CASSQGTGGSYEQYV. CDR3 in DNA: TGTGCCAGCAGTCAAGGGACAGGGGGCTCCTACGAGCAGTACGTC.

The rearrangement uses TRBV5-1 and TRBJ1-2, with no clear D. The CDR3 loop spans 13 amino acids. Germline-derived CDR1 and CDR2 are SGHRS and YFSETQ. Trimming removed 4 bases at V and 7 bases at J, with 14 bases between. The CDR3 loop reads CASSLHPEGGYTF. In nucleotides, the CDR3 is TGCGCCAGCAGCCTCCATCCCGAGGGTGGCTACACCTTC.

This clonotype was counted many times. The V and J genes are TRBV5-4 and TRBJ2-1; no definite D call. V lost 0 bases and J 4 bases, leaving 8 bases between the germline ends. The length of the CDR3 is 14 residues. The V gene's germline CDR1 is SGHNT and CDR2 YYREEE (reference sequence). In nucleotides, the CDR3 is TGTGCCAGCAGCTTGGGGACGGAGTACAATGAGCAGTTCTTC. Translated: CASSLGTEYNEQFF.

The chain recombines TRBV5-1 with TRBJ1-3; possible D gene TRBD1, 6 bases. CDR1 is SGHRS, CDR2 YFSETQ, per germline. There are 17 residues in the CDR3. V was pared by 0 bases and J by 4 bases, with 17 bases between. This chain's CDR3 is CASSLVGRQVGGNTIYF. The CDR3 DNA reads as TGCGCCAGCAGCTTGGTTGGTCGACAGGTGGGCGGAAACACCATATATTTT.

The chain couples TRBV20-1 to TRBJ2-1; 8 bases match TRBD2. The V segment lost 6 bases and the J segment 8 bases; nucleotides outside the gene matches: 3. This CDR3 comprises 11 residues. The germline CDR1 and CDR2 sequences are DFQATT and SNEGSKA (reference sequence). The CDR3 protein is CSARGVHEQFF. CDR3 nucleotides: TGCAGTGCGCGGGGGGTACATGAGCAGTTCTTC.

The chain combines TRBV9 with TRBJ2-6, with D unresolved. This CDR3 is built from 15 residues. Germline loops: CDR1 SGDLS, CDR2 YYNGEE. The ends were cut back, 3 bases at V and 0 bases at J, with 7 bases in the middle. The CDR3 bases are TGTGCCAGCAGCGCACAGATCTCTGGGGCCAACGTCCTGACTTTC. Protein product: CASSAQISGANVLTF. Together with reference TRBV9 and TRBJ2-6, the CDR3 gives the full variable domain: DSGVTQTPKHLITATGQRVTLRCSPRSGDLSVYWYQQSLDQGLQFLIQYYNGEERAKGNILERFSAQQFPDLHSELNLSSLELGDSALYFCASSAQISGANVLTFGAGSRLTVL.